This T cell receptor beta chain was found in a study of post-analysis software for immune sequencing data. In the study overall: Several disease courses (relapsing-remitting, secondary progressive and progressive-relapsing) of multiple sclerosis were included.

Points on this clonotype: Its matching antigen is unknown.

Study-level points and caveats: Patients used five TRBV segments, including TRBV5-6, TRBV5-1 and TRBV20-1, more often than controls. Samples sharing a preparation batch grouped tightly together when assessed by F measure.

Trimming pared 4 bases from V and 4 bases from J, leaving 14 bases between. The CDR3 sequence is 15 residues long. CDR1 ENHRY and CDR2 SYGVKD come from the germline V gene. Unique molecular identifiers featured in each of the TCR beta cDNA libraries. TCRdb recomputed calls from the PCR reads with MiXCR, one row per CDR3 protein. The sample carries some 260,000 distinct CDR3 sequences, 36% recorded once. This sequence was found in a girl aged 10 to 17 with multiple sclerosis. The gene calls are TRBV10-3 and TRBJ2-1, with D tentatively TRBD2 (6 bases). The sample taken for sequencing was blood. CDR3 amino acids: CAISGGAGLYNEQFF. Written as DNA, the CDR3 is TGTGCCATCAGTGGTGGTGCGGGACTTTACAATGAGCAGTTCTTC.